These 12 T cell receptor beta chains share one sample of origin, sequenced in a study of OX40 agonist ivuxolimab in advanced cancers. TCRdb's copy holds only in-frame clones and misses some; the assay was immunoSEQ multiplex PCR. The sample comprises about 81,000 clones, more than 85% of which are singletons, and approximately 14% rests with the top ten. The material was CD4+ or CD8+ T cells sorted from blood, obtained in a trial of the OX40 agonist ivuxolimab. These receptors came from an adult with an advanced solid tumor such as melanoma, head and neck, liver or kidney cancer.

The CDR3 bases are TGTGCCAGTAGTATAGCCGGAACCTACGAGCAGTACTTC. This gives the protein CASSIAGTYEQYF. The chain has TRBV19 and TRBJ2-7; D is uncertain. Germline CDR1 is LNHDA and CDR2 is SQIVND (reference sequence). The CDR3 consists of 13 residues. The V and J ends lost 1 base and 2 bases respectively, with 6 bases between them.

The J gene is TRBJ1-1, the V gene TRBV5-1; a weak D match, TRBD1 (5 bases). Per germline, CDR1 SGHRS and CDR2 YFSETQ. The V end lost 6 bases, the J end lost 4 bases, and 13 bases lay between the germline ends. This CDR3 spans 13 amino acids. This CDR3 is CASTRGGFTEAFF. CDR3 nucleotides: TGCGCCAGCACCCGCGGGGGATTCACTGAAGCTTTCTTT.

This chain connects TRBV4-2 to TRBJ2-7; 8 bases line up with TRBD1. V trimming: 1 base; J trimming: 2 bases; junction bases outside the gene matches: 10. CDR1 and CDR2 from the germline V gene are LGHNA and YNFKEQ. This CDR3 comprises 17 residues. The CDR3 region is CASSQGPRGQGPYEQYF. In DNA, the CDR3 is TGTGCCAGCAGCCAAGGCCCCCGAGGACAGGGCCCCTACGAGCAGTACTTC.

This clone was seen only a few times. The chain couples TRBV4-1 to TRBJ1-1; D remains ambiguous. Trimming left V 0 bases short and J 5 bases short, with 7 bases between. CDR1 and CDR2 (germline): MGHRA, YSYEKL. This CDR3 contains 13 residues. Here the CDR3 reads CASSQDRDTEAFF. The CDR3 region has the DNA TGCGCCAGCAGCCAAGATAGGGATACTGAAGCTTTCTTT.

This clone was counted once. The chain uses TRBV9 and TRBJ2-1, with TRBD2 matching over 9 bases. V lost 3 bases, J lost 0 bases, and 1 base stayed unmatched. The CDR3 runs 15 residues. Germline V CDR1 and CDR2: SGDLS, YYNGEE. The CDR3 bases are TGTGCCAGCAGCGATAGCGGGAGCTCCTACAATGAGCAGTTCTTC. Its translation: CASSDSGSSYNEQFF.

The chain uses TRBV4-2 and TRBJ2-6; D is ambiguous. The germline V gene encodes CDR1 LGHNA and CDR2 YNFKEQ. Trimming cost V 1 base and J 0 bases, with 7 bases left between them. The CDR3 consists of 16 residues. The CDR3 coding sequence is TGTGCCAGCAGCCAAGTAGGCTTCTCTGGGGCCAACGTCCTGACTTTC. It specifies CASSQVGFSGANVLTF.

This sequence joins TRBV11-2 and TRBJ1-1; no firm D call. The germline gives CDR1 SGHAT, CDR2 FQNNGV. The CDR3 sequence is 15 residues long. The V gene lost 0 bases and the J gene lost 4 bases, with 12 bases spanning the gap. The CDR3 bases are TGTGCCAGCAGCTTAGATCCGGGCGGAGTCACTGAAGCTTTCTTT. Protein: CASSLDPGGVTEAFF.

Worth noting for this clone: Additional DNA sequences in this sample encode the identical CDR3. The chain recombines TRBV10-2 with TRBJ2-7, with D hard to call. Germline CDR1 WSHSY, CDR2 SAAADI. The CDR3 loop spans 11 amino acids. V was pared by 2 bases and J by 4 bases, with 3 bases between. The CDR3 DNA is TGCGCCAGCAGTGAGGCATACGAGCAGTACTTC. Translating it yields CASSEAYEQYF.

The V gene is TRBV18, the J gene TRBJ2-1, with 13 bases fitting TRBD2. V was pared by 3 bases and J by 5 bases, with 16 bases of the junction left unmatched. The V gene's germline CDR1 is KGHSH and CDR2 LQKENI. CDR3 length: 20 residues. The CDR3 spells CASSPRGLAGVYRVDNEQFF. The DNA of the CDR3 is TGTGCCAGCTCACCCCGCGGACTAGCGGGAGTTTATCGCGTGGACAATGAGCAGTTCTTC.

The CDR3 loop is CASSPVGTSGTEAFF. DNA of the CDR3: TGCGCCAGCAGCCCGGTGGGGACATCAGGCACTGAAGCTTTCTTT. The V call is TRBV5-1, the J call TRBJ1-1; perhaps TRBD1 as D (6 bases). Trimming took off 4 bases at V and 4 bases at J, with 17 bases between the two ends. This CDR3 is 15 amino acids long. CDR1 and CDR2 from the germline V gene are SGHRS and YFSETQ. Together with reference TRBV5-1 and TRBJ1-1, the CDR3 gives the full variable domain: KAGVTQTPRYLIKTRGQQVTLSCSPISGHRSVSWYQQTPGQGLQFLFEYFSETQRNKGNFPGRFSGRQFSNSRSEMNVSTLELGDSALYLCASSPVGTSGTEAFFGQGTRLTVV.

The chain uses TRBV7-9 and TRBJ2-7; 12 bases line up with TRBD2. The CDR3 loop spans 15 amino acids. Germline assignment: CDR1 SEHNR and CDR2 FQNEAQ (reference sequence). The V gene end was trimmed by 4 bases and the J gene end by 3 bases; junction bases not matched to a gene: 4. The CDR3 coding sequence is TGTGCCAGCAGCTCCACTAGCGGGGGGATCTACGAGCAGTACTTC. Its protein product is CASSSTSGGIYEQYF.

This chain links TRBV27 with TRBJ2-7; D not resolved. The CDR3 is made up of 11 amino acids. V lost 7 bases to trimming and J lost 7 bases, with 11 bases between them. Germline CDR1 is MNHEY and CDR2 is SMNVEV (reference sequence). The CDR3 sequence: CASKLSGEQYF. CDR3 nucleotides: TGTGCCAGCAAACTGTCTGGAGAGCAGTACTTC.